The next 15 T cell receptor beta chains were all read from a single sample in a study of blood T cell repertoires in COVID-19. The table came from immunoSEQ multiplex PCR; TCRdb's copy has only in-frame clones and leaves some out. The data show approximately 100,000 clones, approximately 92% seen once. The sequencing sample was made of peripheral blood. All receptors come from a man aged 45 to 65 with active COVID-19.

V gene TRBV5-5 combines with J gene TRBJ1-2, with no clear D. V lost 1 base and J lost 0, with 7 bases in between. CDR1 is SGHKS and CDR2 is YYEKEE in the germline V gene (reference sequence). This CDR3 spans 14 amino acids. The CDR3 loop reads CASSLLQSNYGYTF. CDR3 DNA sequence: TGTGCCAGCAGCTTGTTACAGTCTAACTATGGCTACACCTTC.

V and J are TRBV5-1 and TRBJ2-4, with 14 bases aligning to TRBD2. CDR3 length: 16 residues. The ends lost 4 bases at V and 10 bases at J; junction bases unmatched: 10. CDR1 and CDR2 (germline): SGHRS, YFSETQ. The CDR3 sequence is CASSVGTSGSRGIQYF. The CDR3 DNA reads TGCGCCAGCAGCGTCGGGACTAGCGGGAGCCGAGGGATTCAGTACTTC.

This clone has more than one count but fewer than ten. The chain combines TRBV24-1 with TRBJ1-6; 7 bases map to TRBD1. Germline trimming cut 4 bases from V and 7 bases from J; bases unmatched to any gene: 15. This CDR3 spans 18 amino acids. CDR1 KGHDR and CDR2 SFDVKD come from the germline V gene. CDR3 sequence: CATSEWRQGGRMNSPLHF. The CDR3 coding sequence is TGTGCCACCAGTGAGTGGCGACAGGGAGGACGTATGAATTCACCCCTCCACTTT.

This chain links TRBV6-5 with TRBJ2-7; 9 positions match TRBD1. Germline CDR1 is MNHEY and CDR2 is SVGAGI. CDR3 length: 14 amino acids. V shed 5 bases, J shed 6 bases, and the junction held 8 bases outside the gene matches. CDR3 region: CASSLMWTGVEQYF. In nucleotides, the CDR3 is TGTGCCAGCAGTCTCATGTGGACAGGGGTCGAGCAGTACTTC.

The gene calls are TRBV6-6 and TRBJ2-1, with D perhaps TRBD2 (8 bases). This CDR3 is built from 18 residues. Germline loops: CDR1 MNHNY, CDR2 SVGAGI (reference sequence). V shed 5 bases and J shed 9 bases, with 29 bases lying between them. CDR3 sequence: CASSQRGRGIGGRSEQFF. The CDR3 nucleotides read TGTGCCAGCAGTCAGAGGGGGCGAGGGATAGGCGGGAGGTCTGAGCAGTTCTTC.

The chain carries TRBV5-4 and TRBJ1-2; a weak D match, TRBD1 (6 bases). The length of the CDR3 is 15 residues. Per the germline V gene, CDR1 is SGHNT and CDR2 is YYREEE (reference sequence). Deletions cut 4 bases from V and 0 bases from J, with 13 bases between. CDR3 sequence (DNA): TGTGCCAGCAGCGCCACGGGGGGCTCTAACTATGGCTACACCTTC. It encodes CASSATGGSNYGYTF.

This clone was picked up one time. The chain employs TRBV7-2 and TRBJ1-2; a weak D match, TRBD1 (6 bases). The length of the CDR3 is 14 residues. Germline V CDR1 and CDR2: SGHTA, FQGNSA. Trimming removed 1 base from V and 6 bases from J, with 12 bases in between. The CDR3 sequence is CASSLGTESNGYTF. The CDR3 DNA sequence: TGTGCCAGCAGCTTAGGGACAGAATCCAATGGCTACACCTTC.

This chain uses TRBV19 with TRBJ1-2; D not resolved. The germline gives CDR1 LNHDA, CDR2 SQIVND (reference sequence). Trimming removed 3 bases at V and 6 bases at J, with 14 bases between. The CDR3 loop spans 14 amino acids. The CDR3 region is CASSIPRQEDGYTF. In DNA, the CDR3 is TGTGCCAGTAGTATCCCCCGGCAGGAGGATGGCTACACCTTC.

The chain recombines TRBV5-8 with TRBJ2-1, with TRBD2 matching over 9 bases. The CDR3 loop spans 15 amino acids. V trimming: 0 bases; J trimming: 3 bases; junction bases outside the gene matches: 1. Germline CDR1 reads SGHTS; CDR2 reads YDEGEE. CDR3 bases: TGTGCCAGCAGCTTGGGTAGCGGGAGCTACAATGAGCAGTTCTTC. As protein: CASSLGSGSYNEQFF. Full variable domain (remainder filled in from reference TRBV5-8 and TRBJ2-1): EAGVTQSPTHLIKTRGQQATLRCSPISGHTSVYWYQQALGLGLQFLLWYDEGEERNRGNFPPRFSGRQFPNYSSELNVNALELEDSALYLCASSLGSGSYNEQFFGPGTRLTVL.

This sequence joins TRBV19 and TRBJ1-4; 9 bases match TRBD1. The CDR3 contains 15 residues. The V segment lost 6 bases and the J segment 5 bases; nucleotides outside the gene matches: 7. The germline V gene encodes CDR1 LNHDA and CDR2 SQIVND (reference sequence). CDR3 region: CASSDPGQGNEKLFF. The CDR3 DNA is TGTGCCAGTAGCGATCCGGGACAGGGCAATGAAAAACTGTTTTTT.

This clone has a handful of counts. The rearrangement links TRBV28 to TRBJ2-7; no firm D call. V was trimmed by 5 bases and J by 3 bases, leaving 5 bases between them. This CDR3 has 11 amino acids. Germline values: CDR1 MDHEN, CDR2 SYDVKM. The CDR3 bases are TGTGCCAGCAGTAACAGCTACGAGCAGTACTTC. Translation: CASSNSYEQYF.

This clone was found once. V is TRBV5-4 and J is TRBJ2-2, with 8 bases identical to TRBD1. Per germline, CDR1 SGHNT and CDR2 YYREEE (reference sequence). The J segment lost 3 bases and the V segment lost 0 bases, leaving 4 bases of the junction unmatched. The CDR3 loop spans 16 amino acids. CDR3 sequence (DNA): TGTGCCAGCAGCTTGGGTCAGGGGGCATACACCGGGGAGCTGTTTTTT. Translation gives CASSLGQGAYTGELFF. Full variable domain (outside the CDR3, taken from reference TRBV5-4 and TRBJ2-2): ETGVTQSPTHLIKTRGQQVTLRCSSQSGHNTVSWYQQALGQGPQFIFQYYREEENGRGNFPPRFSGLQFPNYSSELNVNALELDDSALYLCASSLGQGAYTGELFFGEGSRLTVL.

The genes are TRBV5-1 and TRBJ2-2, with a weak D call TRBD1 (6 bases). The V end was cut by 6 bases, the J end by 6 bases, with 18 bases between. The CDR3 has 15 residues. Germline CDR1 SGHRS, CDR2 YFSETQ. The CDR3 DNA sequence: TGCGCCAGCACGTCCGGGACAACCGACGCCGGGGAGCTGTTTTTT. This codes for CASTSGTTDAGELFF.

The chain recombines TRBV2 with TRBJ2-2; D call uncertain. V was shortened by 4 bases and J by 3 bases, with 12 bases between the two germline ends. Germline lookup yields CDR1 SNHLY and CDR2 FYNNEI. This CDR3 spans 15 amino acids. The CDR3 sequence is CASSAGPTDTGELFF. CDR3 DNA sequence: TGTGCCAGCAGTGCCGGTCCCACGGACACCGGGGAGCTGTTTTTT. Based on the CDR3 plus reference TRBV2 and TRBJ2-2, the full variable domain is EPEVTQTPSHQVTQMGQEVILRCVPISNHLYFYWYRQILGQKVEFLVSFYNNEISEKSEIFDDQFSVERPDGSNFTLKIRSTKLEDSAMYFCASSAGPTDTGELFFGEGSRLTVL.

The chain is built from TRBV28 and TRBJ2-7; 9 nucleotides agree with TRBD1. The CDR3 is made up of 15 amino acids. Germline V gene data show CDR1 as MDHEN and CDR2 as SYDVKM. The junction had 8 bases not matched to a gene; V was cut back by 2 bases and J by 6 bases. CDR3 DNA sequence: TGTGCCAGCAGTTTAAGCGGGACAGGGTTTCCCGAGCAGTACTTC. Encoded protein: CASSLSGTGFPEQYF.